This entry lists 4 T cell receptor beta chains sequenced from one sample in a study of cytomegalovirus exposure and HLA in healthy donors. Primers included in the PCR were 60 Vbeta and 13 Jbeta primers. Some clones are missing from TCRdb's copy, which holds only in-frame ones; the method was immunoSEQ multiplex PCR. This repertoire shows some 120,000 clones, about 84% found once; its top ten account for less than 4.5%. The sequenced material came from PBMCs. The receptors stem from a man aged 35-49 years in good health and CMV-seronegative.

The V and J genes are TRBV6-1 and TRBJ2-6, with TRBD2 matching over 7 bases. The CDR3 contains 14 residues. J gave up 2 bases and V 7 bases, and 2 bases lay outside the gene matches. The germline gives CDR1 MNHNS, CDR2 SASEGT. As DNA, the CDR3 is TGTGCCAGCACCGGGAGGACTGGGGCCAACGTCCTGACTTTC. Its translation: CASTGRTGANVLTF.

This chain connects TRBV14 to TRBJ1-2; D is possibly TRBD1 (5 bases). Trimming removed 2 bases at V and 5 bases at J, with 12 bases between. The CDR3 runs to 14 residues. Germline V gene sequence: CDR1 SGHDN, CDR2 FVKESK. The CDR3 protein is CASSQQAGKYGYTF. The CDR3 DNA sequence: TGTGCCAGCAGCCAACAGGCAGGGAAGTATGGCTACACCTTC.

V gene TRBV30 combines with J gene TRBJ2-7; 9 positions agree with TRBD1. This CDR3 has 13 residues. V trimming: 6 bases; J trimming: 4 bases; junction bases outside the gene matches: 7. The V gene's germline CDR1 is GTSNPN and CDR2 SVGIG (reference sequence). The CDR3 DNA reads TGTGCCTGCTCCGGACAGGGGTGGTACGAGCAGTACTTC. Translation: CACSGQGWYEQYF. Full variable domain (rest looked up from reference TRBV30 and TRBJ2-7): SQTIHQWPATLVQPVGSPLSLECTVEGTSNPNLYWYRQAAGRGLQLLFYSVGIGQISSEVPQNLSASRPQDRQFILSSKKLLLSDSGFYLCACSGQGWYEQYFGPGTRLTVT.

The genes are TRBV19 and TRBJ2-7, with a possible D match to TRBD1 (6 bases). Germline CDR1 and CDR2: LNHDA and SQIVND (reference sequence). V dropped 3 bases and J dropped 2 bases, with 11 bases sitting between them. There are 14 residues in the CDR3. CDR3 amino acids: CASSIATGTYEQYF. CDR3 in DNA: TGTGCCAGTAGTATCGCTACAGGGACCTACGAGCAGTACTTC.